Below are 27 T cell receptor beta chains sequenced from a single sample in a study of blood T cells in healthy people across ages. Then a second PCR, running roughly 6 to 11 cycles, was carried out with a sample-barcoded 5' primer and a J-beta primer mix. TCRdb re-analysed the 5' RACE reads in MiXCR, keeping a single row per CDR3 protein. The table has roughly 1.5 million distinct CDR3 sequences, 42% seen once. The source material was blood. The origin of the receptors is a woman younger than 30 in good health.

CDR3 residues: CAIRASGGSDNEQFF. The CDR3 DNA sequence: TGTGCCATCCGAGCTAGCGGGGGGTCTGACAATGAGCAGTTCTTC. The chain uses TRBV6-2 or TRBV6-3 and TRBJ2-1; TRBD2 matches 11 bases. CDR3 length: 15 amino acids. The germline V gene encodes CDR1 MNHEY and CDR2 SVGEGT. The V gene end was trimmed by 10 bases and the J gene end by 5 bases; junction bases not matched to a gene: 10.

V is TRBV29-1 and J is TRBJ2-5; TRBD2 agrees at 10 bases. With the DNA end fitting TRBJ2-1 better, the J assignment may be wrong. The CDR3 totals 16 residues. Germline V gene sequence: CDR1 SQVTM, CDR2 ANQGSEA. CDR3 nucleotide sequence: TGCAGCGTTGAAGGCGGCTTCGGACTAGCGGAAGAGACCCAGTTCTTC. Its protein product is CSVEGGFGLAEETQFF.

V gene TRBV7-9 combines with J gene TRBJ2-1, with D tentatively TRBD1 (6 bases). Germline V gives CDR1 SEHNR, CDR2 FQNEAQ (reference sequence). The CDR3 length is 15 residues. V lost 5 bases to trimming and J lost 5 bases, with 16 bases between them. CDR3 nucleotide sequence: TGTGCCAGCAGCCTAGTCCAGGGGTACGACAATGAGCAGTTCTTC. Amino acid sequence: CASSLVQGYDNEQFF.

This clonotype was found a few times. The chain recombines TRBV28 with TRBJ2-6, with 9 bases fitting TRBD1. The CDR3 runs to 16 residues. Germline V gives CDR1 MDHEN, CDR2 SYDVKM. The ends lost 10 bases at V and 0 bases at J; junction bases unmatched: 7. CDR3 DNA: TGTGCCATTACACAGGGGGCGCGCTCTGGGGCCAACGTCCTGACTTTC. Its protein product is CAITQGARSGANVLTF.

This clonotype turned up a few times. The V and J genes are TRBV6-5 and TRBJ1-2; TRBD1 is a possible D gene (5 bases). The CDR3 runs to 16 residues. Germline assignment: CDR1 MNHEY and CDR2 SVGAGI. V was clipped by 2 bases and J by 4 bases, with 17 bases between them. In DNA, the CDR3 is TGTGCCAGCAGTTACACGAGGACACCCTCATCCTATGGCTACACCTTC. Its translation is CASSYTRTPSSYGYTF.

This rearrangement joins TRBV14 to TRBJ1-3, with a possible D match to TRBD1 (6 bases). V lost 2 bases, J lost 0 bases, and 8 bases lay in between. The CDR3 runs 15 residues. Germline V CDR1 and CDR2: SGHDN, FVKESK. DNA for the CDR3: TGTGCCAGCAGCCAACGGACAGTCTCTGGAAACACCATATATTTT. As protein: CASSQRTVSGNTIYF.

J is TRBJ1-2 and V is TRBV20-1; D is unresolved. The CDR3 is 15 residues long. Germline V CDR1 and CDR2: DFQATT, SNEGSKA (reference sequence). Trimming left V 4 bases short and J 4 bases short, with 19 bases between. CDR3 sequence: CSAIEMDQRIYGYTF. In nucleotides, the CDR3 is TGCAGTGCTATAGAAATGGACCAACGGATCTATGGCTACACCTTC.

V is TRBV30 and J is TRBJ2-1; 7 nucleotides agree with TRBD1. The J call may not be correct, given that the DNA end is closer to TRBJ2-7. The V gene's germline CDR1 is GTSNPN and CDR2 SVGIG (reference sequence). The CDR3 extends over 12 amino acids. In DNA form, the CDR3 reads TGTGCCTGGGGCCTAGGGGGCAATGAGCAGTACTTC. It encodes CAWGLGGNEQYF.

This CDR3 reads CAWSGSTDTQYF. DNA for the CDR3: TGTGCCTGGAGTGGCAGCACAGATACGCAGTATTTT. The rearrangement joins TRBV30 to TRBJ2-3; no clear D. The CDR3 covers 12 residues. The V and J ends lost 1 base and 0 bases respectively, with 2 bases between them. Germline CDR1 GTSNPN, CDR2 SVGIG (reference sequence).

The rearrangement uses TRBV4-1 and TRBJ2-3; TRBD2 agrees at 11 bases. The CDR3 runs to 15 residues. With V trimmed by 3 bases and J by 2 bases, 1 base remained unmatched. From germline, CDR1 is MGHRA and CDR2 YSYEKL. DNA of the CDR3: TGCGCCAGCAGCCAGACTAGCGGGGACACAGATACGCAGTATTTT. The encoded protein is CASSQTSGDTDTQYF.

V usage is TRBV2 and J usage is TRBJ2-7; perhaps TRBD2 as D (5 bases). The J call may be wrong; the DNA end is better matched by TRBJ2-5. The CDR3 is 15 amino acids. Germline CDR1 SNHLY, CDR2 FYNNEI. The CDR3 sequence is CASSLLTLIRGTQYF. CDR3 sequence (DNA): TGTGCCAGCAGCTTACTAACCCTAATCCGGGGGACCCAGTACTTC.

The V gene is TRBV6-2 or TRBV6-3, the J gene TRBJ2-1; weak D call: TRBD1 (5 bases). Per the germline V gene, CDR1 is MNHEY and CDR2 is SVGEGT. Trimming shortened V by 2 bases and J by 10 bases, and 15 bases separated the two germline ends. This CDR3 comprises 14 residues. For the CDR3, the DNA is TGTGCCAGCAGTTACGGGCCCCTGAACAGGGAGCAGTTCTTC. This codes for CASSYGPLNREQFF.

This clonotype was seen a handful of times. The V and J genes are TRBV20-1 and TRBJ2-6; D remains unclear. Between the trimmed V and J ends, which lost 6 bases and 0 bases, there was a span of 9 bases. The germline gives CDR1 DFQATT, CDR2 SNEGSKA (reference sequence). This CDR3 region has 14 residues. This CDR3 is CSAKDLSGANVLTF. The CDR3 DNA is TGCAGTGCGAAGGACCTCTCTGGGGCCAACGTCCTGACTTTC.

The V gene is TRBV12-3 or TRBV12-4, the J gene TRBJ1-5; D uncertain. The ends were cut back, 7 bases at V and 4 bases at J, with 14 bases in the middle. The CDR3 runs 14 residues. The chain's CDR3 is CASTTESGNQPQHF. The CDR3 DNA sequence: TGTGCCAGCACCACAGAGTCGGGAAATCAGCCCCAGCATTTT.

The chain is built from TRBV27 and TRBJ1-1, with D perhaps TRBD1 (5 bases). V lost 5 bases, J lost 1 base, and 11 bases lay in between. Per germline, CDR1 MNHEY and CDR2 SMNVEV (reference sequence). The CDR3 has 14 amino acids. The CDR3 DNA sequence: TGTGCCAGCAGTGCCGGGGGGGGGAACACTGAAGCTTTCTTT. This encodes CASSAGGGNTEAFF.

This clonotype was counted a few times. This chain links TRBV4-3 with TRBJ2-3; D ambiguous. This CDR3 is built from 18 residues. The germline gives CDR1 LGHNA, CDR2 YSLEER. With 4 bases removed from V and 0 bases from J, the gap between germline ends came to 20 bases. The CDR3 DNA sequence: TGCGCCAGCAGCCCCCCCATCCCGGTCGCCTCTAGCACAGATACGCAGTATTTT. Its protein is CASSPPIPVASSTDTQYF.

The chain links TRBV6-5 to TRBJ1-4; D gene unclear. V lost 0 bases and J 7 bases, leaving 12 bases between the germline ends. The germline gives CDR1 MNHEY, CDR2 SVGAGI. CDR3 length: 15 amino acids. CDR3 DNA sequence: TGTGCCAGCAGTTACTCGTCCGCGTGGGGTGAAAAACTGTTTTTT. It codes for CASSYSSAWGEKLFF.

Remarks on this clonotype: One junction end disagrees with the germline gene, perhaps due to a read error. The chain is built from TRBV4-2 and TRBJ2-3; the match to TRBD2 covers 8 bases. CDR3 length: 16 residues. Germline-derived CDR1 and CDR2 are LGHNA and YNFKEQ. The CDR3 reads CASSQELADRTDAQYF. DNA for the CDR3: TGTGCCAGCAGCCAAGAACTAGCGGACCGCACAGATGCGCAGTATTTT.

The chain recombines TRBV20-1 with TRBJ2-5, with a tentative D call TRBD1 (6 bases). In germline, CDR1 is DFQATT, CDR2 SNEGSKA (reference sequence). V was shortened by 3 bases and J by 1 base, with 9 bases between the two germline ends. There are 13 residues in the CDR3. Written as DNA, the CDR3 is TGCAGTGCTAGGCCAGGGGCCCAAGAGACCCAGTACTTC. Translated: CSARPGAQETQYF.

The V and J genes are TRBV20-1 and TRBJ1-5; 9 nucleotides line up with TRBD1. CDR1 and CDR2 (germline): DFQATT, SNEGSKA (reference sequence). The V gene end was trimmed by 5 bases and the J gene end by 3 bases; junction bases not matched to a gene: 11. The length of the CDR3 is 16 residues. In DNA form, the CDR3 reads TGCAGTGCTCCGACAGGGGGTCTGGAGTACAATCAGCCCCAGCATTTT. Amino acids: CSAPTGGLEYNQPQHF.

The chain couples TRBV7-2 to TRBJ1-1, with D unclear. The CDR3 has 11 amino acids. V was clipped by 5 bases and J by 6 bases, with 7 bases between them. The germline V gene encodes CDR1 SGHTA and CDR2 FQGNSA. The CDR3 loop is CASSQRAEAFF. CDR3 bases: TGTGCCAGCAGCCAGCGGGCTGAAGCTTTCTTT.

About this clonotype: A much larger clone lies one base from this, so it may be a read error. The rearrangement links TRBV7-9 to TRBJ1-1, with D tentatively TRBD1 (5 bases). V lost 5 bases and J lost 9, with 13 bases in between. Germline V gives CDR1 SEHNR, CDR2 FQNEAQ (reference sequence). This CDR3 contains 12 residues. CDR3 sequence reads: CASSPQGTKAFF. DNA of the CDR3: TGTGCCAGCAGCCCCCAGGGAACTAAAGCTTTCTTT. The variable domain in full, with the rest retrieved from reference TRBV7-9 and TRBJ1-1, is DTGVSQNPRHKITKRGQNVTFRCDPISEHNRLYWYRQTLGQGPEFLTYFQNEAQLEKSRLLSDRFSAERPKGSFSTLEIQRTEQGDSAMYLCASSPQGTKAFFGQGTRLTVV.

This clonotype occurred a few times. The chain uses TRBV30 and TRBJ2-1, with 8 bases that match TRBD2. V lost 6 bases to trimming and J lost 1 base; unmatched junction nucleotides: 5. Germline assignment: CDR1 GTSNPN and CDR2 SVGIG (reference sequence). There are 14 residues in the CDR3. The CDR3 sequence is CACNSGGSYNEQFF. For the CDR3, the DNA is TGTGCCTGTAACAGCGGGGGTTCCTACAATGAGCAGTTCTTC.

This clonotype has a count of ten or more. One end of the junction fails to match germline, which may point to a read error. V is TRBV7-2 and J is TRBJ2-5; no definite D call. There are 12 residues in the CDR3. From germline, CDR1 is SGHTA and CDR2 FQGNSA. DNA for the CDR3: TGTGCCAGCAGTTTAGATCTAGAGACCCAGTACTTC. Its protein is CASSLDLETQYF.

This clonotype was seen more than once but under ten times. V is TRBV2 and J is TRBJ2-1; 10 bases match TRBD2. The CDR3 is 15 amino acids. V trimming: 2 bases; J trimming: 4 bases; junction bases outside the gene matches: 2. CDR1 is SNHLY, CDR2 FYNNEI, per germline. CDR3: CASSETSGEYNEQFF. DNA of the CDR3: TGTGCCAGCAGTGAAACTAGCGGGGAGTACAATGAGCAGTTCTTC.

The table lists this clonotype with a few counts. The genes are TRBV7-2 and TRBJ2-1; 13 nucleotides line up with TRBD2. The CDR3 totals 16 residues. V shed 2 bases and J 6 bases; nucleotides not matched to a gene: 4. CDR1 is SGHTA, CDR2 FQGNSA, per germline. The chain's CDR3 is CASSLQLAGGRNEQFF. Written as DNA, the CDR3 is TGTGCCAGCAGCTTACAACTAGCGGGAGGGCGCAATGAGCAGTTCTTC.

J is TRBJ1-1 and V is TRBV5-1, with a weak D call TRBD1 (5 bases). Per the germline V gene, CDR1 is SGHRS and CDR2 is YFSETQ. There are 14 residues in the CDR3. The V end was cut by 2 bases, the J end by 0 bases, with 8 bases between. CDR3 residues: CASSFRDLNTEAFF. CDR3 in DNA: TGCGCCAGCAGCTTCCGGGACTTGAACACTGAAGCTTTCTTT.